This record looks at one TCR beta chain sequence and its context. Its target is unknown. As the sequencing template, cDNA was produced by extracting RNA and reverse transcribing it. TCRdb keeps only in-frame clones here, not all; method: immunoSEQ multiplex PCR. The data show 150,000 to 200,000 clones, with just under 60% seen just once and about 15% held by the top ten. The CDR3 is 13 amino acids. V lost 7 bases and J 8 bases, leaving 15 bases between the germline ends. Germline V gives CDR1 ENHRY, CDR2 SYGVKD. These data originate in a study of CD8+ T cells in alopecia areata. At the level of the study: Tofacitinib was taken orally by treated patients, and the dose was 5 to 10 mg twice daily. Points from the study as a whole: Sequencing of scalp samples also captures resident alphabeta T cells of normal skin. In lesional scalp, particularly from alopecia totalis/universalis, clonality was higher than in normal scalp.

Obtained from alopecia areata patients were lesional scalp punch biopsies along with peripheral blood. Sequencing was performed on CD4+ T cells sorted from blood, taken at week 0. The rearrangement links TRBV10-3 to TRBJ2-1; possible D gene TRBD2, 6 bases. The TCR was taken from a human donor with alopecia areata. This chain's CDR3 is CAINSGTQHEQFF. The CDR3 nucleotides are TGTGCCATCAACTCCGGGACTCAGCATGAGCAGTTCTTC.